The present T cell receptor beta chain was sequenced within a study of shared clonotypes between healthy human individuals. The overall study: A donor's plate count was three for CD4 naive and three for CD4 memory; CD8 naive had two and CD8 memory one. Findings and caveats of the study: On the whole, naive subsets had larger estimated richness than memory subsets had.

Trimming took 2 bases from V and 0 from J, leaving 20 bases between them. The CDR3 sequence is 17 residues long. Germline CDR1 reads GTSNPN; CDR2 reads SVGIG (reference sequence). When replicate PCRs were run on sorted subsets, they used about 200 ng DNA, around 33,000 T cell genomes. Sequenced by immunoSEQ multiplex PCR; TCRdb stores in-frame clones only, minus some. Here the sample spans some 800,000 clones, around 93% being singletons. The naive CD8 fraction comprised CD45RO-negative cells positively selected for CCR7 and excluded terminally differentiated effector memory CD45RA+ cells. This clone was found once. The antigen is not known.

This chain uses TRBV30 with TRBJ2-7; D is tentatively TRBD1 or TRBD2 (6 bases each). The sequence was obtained from a man aged 25-40 years in good health. The material sequenced was naive CD8+ T cells sorted from blood. The CDR3 spells CAWSSSWGAESSYEQYF. The DNA for the CDR3 is TGTGCCTGGAGTTCTTCGTGGGGGGCCGAGAGCTCCTACGAGCAGTACTTC.